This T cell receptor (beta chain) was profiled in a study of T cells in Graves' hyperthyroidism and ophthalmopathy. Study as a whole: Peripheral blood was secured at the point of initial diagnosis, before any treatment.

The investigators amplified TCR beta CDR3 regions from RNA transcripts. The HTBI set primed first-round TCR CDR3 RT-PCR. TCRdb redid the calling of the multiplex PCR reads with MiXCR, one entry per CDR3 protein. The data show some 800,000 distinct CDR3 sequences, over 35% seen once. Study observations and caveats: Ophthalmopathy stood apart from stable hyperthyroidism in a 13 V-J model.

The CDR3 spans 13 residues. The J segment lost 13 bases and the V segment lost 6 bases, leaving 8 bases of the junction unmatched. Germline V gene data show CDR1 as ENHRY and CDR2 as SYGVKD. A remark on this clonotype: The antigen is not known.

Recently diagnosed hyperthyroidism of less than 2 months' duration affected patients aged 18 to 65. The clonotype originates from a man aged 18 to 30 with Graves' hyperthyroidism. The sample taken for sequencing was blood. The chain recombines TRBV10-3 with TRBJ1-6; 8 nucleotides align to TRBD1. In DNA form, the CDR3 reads TGTGCCATCAGGGACAGGGACAATCAGCCCCTCCACTTT. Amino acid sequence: CAIRDRDNQPLHF.